The next 10 T cell receptor beta chains were all read from a single sample in a study of T cell responses to AZD1222 COVID-19 vaccine (dated by TCRdb to about 2021). The sample's time point label is to be understood as: about 28 days (+/-7) after the second vaccine dose. The library relied on the immunoSEQ multiplex PCR assay. TCRdb obtained this table from immuneACCESS and retained in-frame rearrangements with V and J assigned. These tables miss some clones; where compared with another copy, unresolved V genes account for less than half of the shortfall, and the remainder is unexplained. The sample has more than 120,000 clones on record, roughly 86% of them singletons. The biggest ten clones account for less than 6% of the sample. The material sequenced was peripheral blood, taken 28 days after the second AZD1222 dose. Receptors were obtained from an adult who received the AZD1222 COVID-19 vaccine.

This clone showed up just once. J is TRBJ2-7 and V is TRBV4-2, with D possibly TRBD2 on 5 matching bases. Germline V gene sequence: CDR1 LGHNA, CDR2 YNFKEQ. Trimming removed 6 bases from V and 3 bases from J, with 18 bases in between. The CDR3 is 15 residues long. CDR3 in amino acids: CASRKEEGTIYEQYF. CDR3 sequence (DNA): TGTGCCAGCAGAAAAGAAGAGGGAACTATCTACGAGCAGTACTTC.

The chain uses TRBV28 and TRBJ1-6, with 7 positions matching TRBD1. The V gene end was trimmed by 6 bases and the J gene end by 1 base; junction bases not matched to a gene: 3. Germline V gene sequence: CDR1 MDHEN, CDR2 SYDVKM. The CDR3 contains 15 residues. CDR3 residues: CASRQGFSYNSPLHF. The CDR3 region has the DNA TGTGCCAGCAGACAGGGGTTTTCCTATAATTCACCCCTCCACTTT.

The genes are TRBV3-1 (or the pseudogene TRBV3-2) and TRBJ1-1; D uncertain. V lost 0 bases and J 1 base, leaving 12 bases between the germline ends. This CDR3 contains 16 residues. Germline values: CDR1 LGHDT, CDR2 YNNKEL (reference sequence). In nucleotides, the CDR3 is TGTGCCAGCAGCCAAGACTCTCGTGTGGGGAACACTGAAGCTTTCTTT. It encodes CASSQDSRVGNTEAFF.

The chain joins TRBV29-1 to TRBJ2-7; D might be TRBD2 (5 bases). This CDR3 spans 13 amino acids. Germline assignment: CDR1 SQVTM and CDR2 ANQGSEA. The germline V and J ends were trimmed by 6 bases and 2 bases, with 14 bases remaining between them. This chain's CDR3 is CSVGHGVPYEQYF. In nucleotides, the CDR3 is TGCAGCGTAGGGCACGGGGTCCCCTACGAGCAGTACTTC.

CDR3 DNA: TGTGCCAGCAGTTACTCGGAACTTCCTGGCTACACCTTC. This codes for CASSYSELPGYTF. J is TRBJ1-2 and V is TRBV6-5, with D hard to call. Germline loops: CDR1 MNHEY, CDR2 SVGAGI. Trimming removed 0 bases from V and 7 bases from J, with 9 bases in between. The CDR3 extends over 13 amino acids.

This chain connects TRBV7-9 to TRBJ2-1, with unresolved D. This CDR3 has 12 residues. CDR1 and CDR2 from the germline V gene are SEHNR and FQNEAQ (reference sequence). Trimming cost V 2 bases and J 9 bases, with 8 bases left between them. The CDR3 spells CASSLSGTEQFF. CDR3 nucleotide sequence: TGTGCCAGCAGCTTAAGTGGAACTGAGCAGTTCTTC.

The gene calls are TRBV28 and TRBJ1-5; the D is unclear. The CDR3 spans 13 residues. V was trimmed by 6 bases and J by 6 bases, leaving 12 bases between them. The germline CDR1 and CDR2 sequences are MDHEN and SYDVKM. For the CDR3, the DNA is TGTGCCAGCAGCCCTTTGTCCAGTCAGCCCCAGCATTTT. Translation gives CASSPLSSQPQHF.

V and J are TRBV19 and TRBJ1-1, with D maybe TRBD1 (6 bases). The CDR3 is 16 residues long. Looked up from germline, CDR1 is LNHDA and CDR2 is SQIVND (reference sequence). V was clipped by 8 bases and J by 3 bases, with 22 bases between them. In DNA form, the CDR3 reads TGTGCCAGTGGCCCTGGGGGGGGGCCACTTTACACTGAAGCTTTCTTT. It is translated as CASGPGGGPLYTEAFF. Supplemented by reference TRBV19 and TRBJ1-1, the full variable domain reads DGGITQSPKYLFRKEGQNVTLSCEQNLNHDAMYWYRQDPGQGLRLIYYSQIVNDFQKGDIAEGYSVSREKKESFPLTVTSAQKNPTAFYLCASGPGGGPLYTEAFFGQGTRLTVV.

J is TRBJ2-5 and V is TRBV2; tentatively, D is TRBD1 or TRBD2 (5 bases each). This CDR3 comprises 14 residues. Trimming shortened V by 4 bases and J by 2 bases, and 11 bases separated the two germline ends. Germline CDR1 is SNHLY and CDR2 is FYNNEI. CDR3 nucleotides: TGTGCCAGCAGTGGCCAGGGAGATCAAGAGACCCAGTACTTC. As protein: CASSGQGDQETQYF.

This chain joins TRBV5-1 and TRBJ2-2; maybe TRBD2 (5 bases). Looked up from germline, CDR1 is SGHRS and CDR2 is YFSETQ. This CDR3 has 14 amino acids. V lost 4 bases, J lost 7 bases, and 14 bases lay in between. The CDR3 spells CASSLGLDIGELFF. The DNA of the CDR3 is TGCGCCAGCAGCCTAGGACTCGATATCGGGGAGCTGTTTTTT.